The rows below give T cell receptor beta chains drawn from one sample of a study of blood T cells in healthy people across ages. TCRdb reprocessed the 5' RACE reads with MiXCR, giving one entry per CDR3 protein. The repertoire holds about 1.6 million distinct CDR3 sequences, with about 31% as singletons. The sequencing sample was made of blood. These receptor sequences come from a woman in her 30s in good health. Both conserved end residues are part of each CDR3. The order of the fields is V gene, D gene, J gene, clone size, CDR3 protein, CDR3 DNA. A D gene is named only where the DNA matches it firmly. Only part of the rows carry a size: once, few, many, or a class if the clone is expanded.

>TRBV30|-|TRBJ2-1|few
CAWSGAVGDEQFF
TGTGCCTGGAGTGGAGCGGTGGGGGATGAGCAGTTCTTC
>TRBV29-1|-|TRBJ2-3|many
CSVDGGTDTQYF
TGCAGCGTTGATGGGGGCACAGATACGCAGTATTTT
>TRBV29-1|-|TRBJ1-2|few
CSVEAVAGNYGYTF
TGCAGCGTTGAAGCAGTGGCGGGAAACTATGGCTACACCTTC
>TRBV9|TRBD1|TRBJ1-2|-
CASSVTQGAGGYTF
TGTGCCAGCAGCGTAACCCAGGGGGCAGGAGGCTACACCTTC
>TRBV9|TRBD2|TRBJ2-7|-
CASSVVASGEQYF
TGTGCCAGCAGCGTAGTGGCTAGCGGTGAGCAGTACTTC
>TRBV15|-|TRBJ2-1|few
CATSTVPGQVDNEQFF
TGTGCCACCAGCACTGTCCCGGGACAAGTAGACAATGAGCAGTTCTTC
>TRBV10-3|TRBD2|TRBJ2-3|many
CAISESGNTDTQYF
TGTGCCATCAGCGAAAGCGGGAACACAGATACGCAGTATTTT
>TRBV6-6|-|TRBJ2-7|-
CASSYYSGQPYEQYF
TGTGCCAGCAGTTACTATTCTGGGCAACCGTACGAGCAGTACTTC
>TRBV9|-|TRBJ2-5|-
CTSSVDSTWGETQYF
TGTACCAGCAGCGTAGACAGTACATGGGGAGAGACCCAGTACTTC
>TRBV9|TRBD2|TRBJ2-3|-
CASSVVGTTRTDTQYF
TGTGCCAGCAGCGTAGTGGGGACTACCCGCACAGATACGCAGTATTTT
>TRBV20-1|TRBD1|TRBJ2-7|many
CSAPGQGGYEQYF
TGCAGTGCACCGGGACAGGGGGGTTACGAGCAGTACTTC
>TRBV12-3/TRBV12-4|-|TRBJ2-2|-
CASSQDWGPTGELFF
TGTGCCAGCAGCCAGGATTGGGGACCCACCGGGGAGCTGTTTTTT
>TRBV28|-|TRBJ2-5|-
CASSLGGQLGTQYF
TGTGCCAGCAGTTTAGGAGGACAGTTGGGGACCCAGTACTTC
>TRBV14|-|TRBJ2-7|few
CASSPGDRFSYEQYF
TGTGCCAGCAGCCCCGGGGACCGCTTCTCCTACGAGCAGTACTTC
>TRBV3-1|-|TRBJ2-3|-
CASSQRGRRADTQYF
TGTGCCAGCAGCCAACGGGGGAGGAGGGCAGATACGCAGTATTTT
>TRBV10-1|TRBD1|TRBJ1-2|-
CASSEPGGRYGYTF
TGCGCCAGCAGTGAACCAGGGGGCCGCTATGGCTACACCTTC
>TRBV4-1|TRBD2|TRBJ2-5|-
CASSQVTSGARETQYF
TGCGCCAGCAGCCAAGTGACTAGCGGGGCGAGAGAGACCCAGTACTTC
>TRBV28|-|TRBJ1-2|-
CASSYPNRALQSDTF
TGTGCCAGCAGTTACCCTAACAGGGCCCTGCAGTCCGACACCTTC
>TRBV5-1|TRBD1|TRBJ2-5|-
CASSLEGASGETQYF
TGCGCCAGCAGCTTGGAGGGGGCATCGGGGGAGACCCAGTACTTC
>TRBV6-5|TRBD1|TRBJ2-5|few
CATKGGQGKAETQYF
TGTGCCACCAAGGGAGGACAGGGAAAAGCGGAGACCCAGTACTTC
>TRBV5-1|-|TRBJ2-5|many
CASSSSEETQYF
TGCGCCAGCAGCTCCAGTGAAGAGACCCAGTACTTC